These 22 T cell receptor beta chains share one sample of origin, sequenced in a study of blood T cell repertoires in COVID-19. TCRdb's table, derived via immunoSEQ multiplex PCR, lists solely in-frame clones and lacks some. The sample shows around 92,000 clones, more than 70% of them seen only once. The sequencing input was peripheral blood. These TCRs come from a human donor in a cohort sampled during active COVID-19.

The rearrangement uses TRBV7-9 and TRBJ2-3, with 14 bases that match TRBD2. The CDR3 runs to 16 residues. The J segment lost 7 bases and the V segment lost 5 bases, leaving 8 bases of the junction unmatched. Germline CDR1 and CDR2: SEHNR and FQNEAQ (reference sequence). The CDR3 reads CASSLRLAGGSHTQYF. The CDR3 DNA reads TGTGCCAGCAGCCTTCGACTAGCGGGGGGGTCACATACGCAGTATTTT. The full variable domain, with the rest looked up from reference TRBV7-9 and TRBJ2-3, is DTGVSQNPRHKITKRGQNVTFRCDPISEHNRLYWYRQTLGQGPEFLTYFQNEAQLEKSRLLSDRFSAERPKGSFSTLEIQRTEQGDSAMYLCASSLRLAGGSHTQYFGPGTRLTVL.

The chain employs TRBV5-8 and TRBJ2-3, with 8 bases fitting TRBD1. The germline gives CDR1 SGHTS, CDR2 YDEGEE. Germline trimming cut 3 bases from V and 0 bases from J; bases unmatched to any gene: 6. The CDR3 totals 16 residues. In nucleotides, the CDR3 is TGTGCCAGCAGCTGGGGACAGGCCCCTAGCACAGATACGCAGTATTTT. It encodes CASSWGQAPSTDTQYF.

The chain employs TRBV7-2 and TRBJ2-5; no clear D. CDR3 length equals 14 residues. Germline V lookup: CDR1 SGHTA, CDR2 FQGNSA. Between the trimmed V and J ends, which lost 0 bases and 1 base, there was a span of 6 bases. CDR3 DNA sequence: TGTGCCAGCAGCTTAGCTTGGAGCCAAGAGACCCAGTACTTC. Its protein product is CASSLAWSQETQYF.

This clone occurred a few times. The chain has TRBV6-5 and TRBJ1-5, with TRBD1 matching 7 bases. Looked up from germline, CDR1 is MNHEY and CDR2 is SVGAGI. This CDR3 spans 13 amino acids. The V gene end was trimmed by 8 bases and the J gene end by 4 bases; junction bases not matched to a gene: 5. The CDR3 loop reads CASGGQQNQPQHF. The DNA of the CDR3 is TGTGCCAGCGGGGGACAGCAAAATCAGCCCCAGCATTTT.

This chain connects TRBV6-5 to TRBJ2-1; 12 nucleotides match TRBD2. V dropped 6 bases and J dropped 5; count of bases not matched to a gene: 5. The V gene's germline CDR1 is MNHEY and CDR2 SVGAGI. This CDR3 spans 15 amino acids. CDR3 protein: CASSSTSGSHNEQFF. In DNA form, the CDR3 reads TGTGCCAGCAGCTCGACTAGCGGGAGCCACAATGAGCAGTTCTTC.

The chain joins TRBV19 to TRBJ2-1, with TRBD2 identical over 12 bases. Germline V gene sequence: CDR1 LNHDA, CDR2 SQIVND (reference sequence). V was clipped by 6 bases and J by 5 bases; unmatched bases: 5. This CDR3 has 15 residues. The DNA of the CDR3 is TGTGCCAGTAGCCTAGGACTAGCGGGGAACAATGAGCAGTTCTTC. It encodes CASSLGLAGNNEQFF.

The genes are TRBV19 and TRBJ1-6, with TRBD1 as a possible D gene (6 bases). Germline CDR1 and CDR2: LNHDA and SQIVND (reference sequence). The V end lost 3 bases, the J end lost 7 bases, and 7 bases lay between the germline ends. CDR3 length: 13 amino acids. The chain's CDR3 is CASSIRGNSPLHF. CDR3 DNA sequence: TGTGCCAGTAGTATTAGGGGGAATTCACCCCTCCACTTT.

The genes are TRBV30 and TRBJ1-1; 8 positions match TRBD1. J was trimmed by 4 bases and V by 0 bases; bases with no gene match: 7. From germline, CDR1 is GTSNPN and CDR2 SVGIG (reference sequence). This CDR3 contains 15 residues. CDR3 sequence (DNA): TGTGCCTGGAGTGTAGCCCAGGGGGCTCCCACTGAAGCTTTCTTT. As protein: CAWSVAQGAPTEAFF.

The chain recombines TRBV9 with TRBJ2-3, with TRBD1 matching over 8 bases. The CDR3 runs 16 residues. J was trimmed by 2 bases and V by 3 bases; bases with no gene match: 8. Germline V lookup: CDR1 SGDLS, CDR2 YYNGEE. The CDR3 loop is CASSAPGQGFTDTQYF. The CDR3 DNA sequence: TGTGCCAGCAGCGCCCCCGGACAGGGATTCACAGATACGCAGTATTTT. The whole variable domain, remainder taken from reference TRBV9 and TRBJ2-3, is DSGVTQTPKHLITATGQRVTLRCSPRSGDLSVYWYQQSLDQGLQFLIQYYNGEERAKGNILERFSAQQFPDLHSELNLSSLELGDSALYFCASSAPGQGFTDTQYFGPGTRLTVL.

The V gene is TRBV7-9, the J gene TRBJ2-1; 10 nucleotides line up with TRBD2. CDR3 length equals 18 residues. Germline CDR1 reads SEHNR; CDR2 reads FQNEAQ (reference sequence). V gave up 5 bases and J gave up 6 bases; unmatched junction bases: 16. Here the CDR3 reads CASSALHGAGGPGNEQFF. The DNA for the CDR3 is TGTGCCAGCAGCGCCCTCCACGGAGCGGGAGGGCCGGGCAATGAGCAGTTCTTC.

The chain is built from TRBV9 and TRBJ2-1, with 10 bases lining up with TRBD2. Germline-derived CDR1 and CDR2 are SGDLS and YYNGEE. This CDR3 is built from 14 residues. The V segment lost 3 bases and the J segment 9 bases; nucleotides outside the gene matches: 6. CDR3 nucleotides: TGTGCCAGCAGCGAGGCTAGCGGGAGAGGTGAGCAGTTCTTC. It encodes CASSEASGRGEQFF.

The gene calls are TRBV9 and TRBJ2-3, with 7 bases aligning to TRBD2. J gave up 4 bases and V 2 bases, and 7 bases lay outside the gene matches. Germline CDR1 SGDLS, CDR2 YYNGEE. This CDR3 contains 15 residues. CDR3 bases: TGTGCCAGCAGCGTGGGAGGGATGGTAGCAGATACGCAGTATTTT. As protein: CASSVGGMVADTQYF.

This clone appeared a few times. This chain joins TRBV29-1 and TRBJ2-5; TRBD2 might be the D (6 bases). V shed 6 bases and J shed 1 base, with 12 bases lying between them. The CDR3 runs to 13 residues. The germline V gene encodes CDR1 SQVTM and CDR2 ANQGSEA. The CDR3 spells CSVARGIQETQYF. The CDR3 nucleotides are TGCAGCGTCGCACGGGGGATCCAAGAGACCCAGTACTTC.

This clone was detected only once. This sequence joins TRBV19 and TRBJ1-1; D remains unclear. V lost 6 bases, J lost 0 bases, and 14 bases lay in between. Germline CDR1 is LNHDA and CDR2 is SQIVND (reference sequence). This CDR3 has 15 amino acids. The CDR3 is CASRPEVRMNTEAFF. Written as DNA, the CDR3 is TGTGCCAGTAGGCCTGAGGTCCGAATGAACACTGAAGCTTTCTTT.

In DNA form, the CDR3 reads TGTGCCAGCAGTGAATTTGACAGGGGGAATCAGCCCCAGCATTTT. As protein: CASSEFDRGNQPQHF. The rearrangement uses TRBV6-1 and TRBJ1-5; 9 nucleotides line up with TRBD1. From germline, CDR1 is MNHNS and CDR2 SASEGT. Losses at the gene ends were 2 bases for V and 4 bases for J; bases not matched to a gene: 3. This CDR3 comprises 15 residues.

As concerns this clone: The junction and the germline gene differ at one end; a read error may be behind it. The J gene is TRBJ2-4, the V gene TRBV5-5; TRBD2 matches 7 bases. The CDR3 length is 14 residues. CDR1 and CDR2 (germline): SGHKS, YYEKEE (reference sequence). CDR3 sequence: CASSQAGAENIQYF. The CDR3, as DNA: TGTGCCAGCAGCCAGGCGGGAGCCGAAAACATTCAGTACTTC.

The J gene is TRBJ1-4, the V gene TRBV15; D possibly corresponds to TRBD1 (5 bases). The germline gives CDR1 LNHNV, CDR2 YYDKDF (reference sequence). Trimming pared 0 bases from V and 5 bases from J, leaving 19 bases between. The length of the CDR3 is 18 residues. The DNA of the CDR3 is TGTGCCACCAGCAGAGATCTGCGGCAGGGAGGCCGGAATGAAAAACTGTTTTTT. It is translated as CATSRDLRQGGRNEKLFF.

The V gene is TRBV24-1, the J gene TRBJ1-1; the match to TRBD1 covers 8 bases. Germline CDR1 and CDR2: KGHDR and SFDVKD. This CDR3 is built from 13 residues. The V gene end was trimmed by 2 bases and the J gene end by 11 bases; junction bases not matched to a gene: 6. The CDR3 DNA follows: TGTGCCACCAGTGATTCCGCGACAGGGGTTGCTTTCTTT. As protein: CATSDSATGVAFF.

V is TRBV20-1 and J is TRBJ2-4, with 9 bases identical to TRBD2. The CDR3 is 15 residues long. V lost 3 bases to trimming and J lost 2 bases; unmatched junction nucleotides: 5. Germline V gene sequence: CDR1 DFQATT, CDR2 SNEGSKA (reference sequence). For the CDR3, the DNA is TGCAGTGCTAGTAGCGGGGGAGGTACCAAAAACATTCAGTACTTC. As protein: CSASSGGGTKNIQYF.

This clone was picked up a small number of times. CDR3 amino acids: CASSDSQSGGANEQFF. In DNA form, the CDR3 reads TGTGCCAGCAGTGACTCCCAAAGCGGGGGGGCGAATGAGCAGTTCTTC. The chain carries TRBV6-4 and TRBJ2-1; TRBD2 matches 10 bases. CDR3 size: 16 residues. The V gene's germline CDR1 is MRHNA and CDR2 SNTAGT. The V and J ends lost 0 bases and 7 bases, in that order; junction bases with no gene match: 6.

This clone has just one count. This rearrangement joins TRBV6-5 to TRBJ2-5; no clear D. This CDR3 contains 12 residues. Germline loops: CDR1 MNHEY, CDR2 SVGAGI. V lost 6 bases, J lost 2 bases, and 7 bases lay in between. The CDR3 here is CASRARQETQYF. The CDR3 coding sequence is TGTGCCAGCAGGGCCCGACAAGAGACCCAGTACTTC.

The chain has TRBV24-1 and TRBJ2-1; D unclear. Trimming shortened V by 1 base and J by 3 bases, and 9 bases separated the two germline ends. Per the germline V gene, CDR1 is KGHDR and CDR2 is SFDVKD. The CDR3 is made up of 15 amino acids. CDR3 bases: TGTGCCACCAGTGATTTTGCGGCAGACTACAATGAGCAGTTCTTC. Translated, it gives CATSDFAADYNEQFF.